This paragraph reports one TCR beta chain. Its antigen remains undetermined. Base qualities are missing; no much larger clone stands one base away. The data stem from a study of blood T cell repertoires in COVID-19 (dated by TCRdb to 2018 to 2021). The study in broad terms: Samples from collaborators originated in the United States, Italy and Spain and spanned both the acute and convalescent phases of COVID-19. The material from the prospective study consisted of cDNA or gDNA derived from T cells, B-cell-depleted T cells, or PBMCs. Subjects who had been exposed to COVID-19, were actively infected with it, or had recovered from it provided the deeply sampled blood TCRbeta repertoires that made up the dataset. A freely available public database, intended as a resource for researchers studying the immune response to SARS-CoV-2, is where the repertoires were released. The samples were drawn from two sources: the first 160 participants of the ongoing ImmuneRACE study, and over 950 subjects contributed by 6 global collaborators. The sample metadata nearly always contained a de-identified subject ID, COVID-19 status, age in years and sex. Where available, HLA class I and class II types were obtained from metadata supplied by the sample provider rather than from assay-based typing. What the study reported, not specific to this receptor: Clinical and demographic metadata were provided uncurated, with the amount varying by source and participant.

The immunoSEQ Assay, a bias-controlled multiplex PCR, was used to amplify TCRbeta CDR3 regions from genomic DNA. Per the source publication's procedure: The number of nucleated cells in each sample was estimated by amplification of reference gene primers within the assay. Sequence reads were collapsed and filtered to measure the absolute abundance of every unique TCRbeta CDR3 rearrangement. For each sample, productive Simpson clonality was calculated as the square root of Simpson's diversity index over productive rearrangements. TCRdb limited this immuneACCESS table to in-frame rearrangements with V and J called. A share of clones is missing; checked studies link under half to unresolved V genes, and the rest is unexplained. D and trimming were read from the DNA, whereas the V and J calls and clone size are those reported in that table. This sample is represented by roughly 200,000 clones; 75% to 90% of them were singletons. More than 5% of the sample is held by the ten biggest clonotypes.

In the prospective study, participants were roughly 18 to 100 years old, resided in 24 geographic areas of the United States, and were enrolled through a virtual design. In the prospective study, cohorts were assigned on the basis of participant-reported clinical history obtained from a screening survey and a study questionnaire. ImmuneRACE Cohort 3 recovered participants were defined by two consecutive negative NP/OP PCR tests, healthcare professional clearance, or symptom resolution. In the prospective study, mobile phlebotomists collected whole blood, serum and a nasopharyngeal or oropharyngeal swab from each participant. Additional blood draws and questionnaires over an approximately 2-month period could optionally be provided by prospective study participants. Before DNA extraction, blood samples from the prospective study were shipped at room temperature or frozen. The CDR3 runs 16 residues from the cysteine to the phenylalanine. The only DNA kept is the CDR3, 48 bases in frame from the first base. The germline V gene sets CDR1 to MNHNS and CDR2 to SASEGT. Ends trimmed: V by 7 bases, J by 4 bases; bases unmatched to a gene: 12.

The rearranged segments are TRBV6-1 and TRBJ1-1; the junction holds 10 bases that match TRBD1. The clonotype comes from a man aged 35-49 years who had recovered from COVID-19. Sequencing was carried out using PBMCs or T cells enriched from blood (not recorded which). The DNA reads as follows: TGTGCCAGCATTGACAGGGGGCCCCTCAGGGGCACTGAAGCTTTCTTT. The resulting protein is CASIDRGPLRGTEAFF.